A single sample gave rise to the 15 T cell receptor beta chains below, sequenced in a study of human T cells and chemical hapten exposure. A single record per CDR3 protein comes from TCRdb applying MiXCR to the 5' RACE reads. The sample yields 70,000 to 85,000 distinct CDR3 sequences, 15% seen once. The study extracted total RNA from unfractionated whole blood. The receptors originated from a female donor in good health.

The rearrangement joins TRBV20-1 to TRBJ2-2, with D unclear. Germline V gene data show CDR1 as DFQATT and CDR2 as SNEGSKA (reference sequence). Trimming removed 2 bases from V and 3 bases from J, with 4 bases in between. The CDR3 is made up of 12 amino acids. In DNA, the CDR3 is TGCAGTGCTAGATCTTACACCGGGGAGCTGTTTTTT. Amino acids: CSARSYTGELFF.

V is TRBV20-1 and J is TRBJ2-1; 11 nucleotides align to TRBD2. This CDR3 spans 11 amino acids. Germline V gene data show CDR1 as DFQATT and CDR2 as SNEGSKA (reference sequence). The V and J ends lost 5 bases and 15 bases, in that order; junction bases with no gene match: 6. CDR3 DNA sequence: TGCAGTGCTCCCCTAGCGGGGGGCTGGTTCTTC. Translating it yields CSAPLAGGWFF.

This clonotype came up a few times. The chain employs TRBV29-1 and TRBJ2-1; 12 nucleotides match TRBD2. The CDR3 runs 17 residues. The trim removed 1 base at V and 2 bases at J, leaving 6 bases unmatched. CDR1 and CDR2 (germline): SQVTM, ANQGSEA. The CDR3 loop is CSVEGLAGGLAYNEQFF. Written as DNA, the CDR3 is TGCAGCGTTGAAGGCCTAGCGGGAGGGCTGGCCTACAATGAGCAGTTCTTC.

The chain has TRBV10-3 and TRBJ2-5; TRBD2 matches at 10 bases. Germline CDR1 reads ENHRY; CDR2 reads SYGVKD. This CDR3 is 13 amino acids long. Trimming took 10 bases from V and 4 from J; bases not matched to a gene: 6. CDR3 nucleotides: TGTGCCACGCGACAGCGGGAGGGAGAGACCCAGTACTTC. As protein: CATRQREGETQYF.

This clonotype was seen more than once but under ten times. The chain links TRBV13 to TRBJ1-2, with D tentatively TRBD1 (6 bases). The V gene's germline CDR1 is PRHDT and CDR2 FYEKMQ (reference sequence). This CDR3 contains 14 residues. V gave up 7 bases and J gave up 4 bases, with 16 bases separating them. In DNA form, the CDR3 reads TGTGCCAGCAACACCCCGCCGGGGGCCTATGGCTACACCTTC. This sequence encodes CASNTPPGAYGYTF.

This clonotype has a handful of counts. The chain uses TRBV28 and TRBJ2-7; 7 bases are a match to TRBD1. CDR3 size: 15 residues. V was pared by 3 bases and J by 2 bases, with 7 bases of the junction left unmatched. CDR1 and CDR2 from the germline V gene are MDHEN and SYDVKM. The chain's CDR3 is CASSFIQGITYEQYF. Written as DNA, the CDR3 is TGTGCCAGCAGTTTTATACAGGGGATTACCTACGAGCAGTACTTC.

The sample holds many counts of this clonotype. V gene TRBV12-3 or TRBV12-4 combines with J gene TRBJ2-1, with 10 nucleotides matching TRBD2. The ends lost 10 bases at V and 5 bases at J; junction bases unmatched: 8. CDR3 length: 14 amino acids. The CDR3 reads CATRASGGNNEQFF. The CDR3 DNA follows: TGTGCCACCCGGGCTAGCGGGGGAAACAATGAGCAGTTCTTC.

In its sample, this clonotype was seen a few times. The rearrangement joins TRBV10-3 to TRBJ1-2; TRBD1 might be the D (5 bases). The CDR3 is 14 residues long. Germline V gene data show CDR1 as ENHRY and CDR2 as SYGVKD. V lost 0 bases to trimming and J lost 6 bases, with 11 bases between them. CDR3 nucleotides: TGTGCCATCAGTGAGTCTGGCAGGGCAAATGGCTACACCTTC. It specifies CAISESGRANGYTF.

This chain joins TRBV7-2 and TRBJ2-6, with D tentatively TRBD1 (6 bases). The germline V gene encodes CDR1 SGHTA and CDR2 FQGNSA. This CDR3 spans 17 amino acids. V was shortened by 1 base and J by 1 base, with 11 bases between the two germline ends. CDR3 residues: CASSLDRAISGANVLTF. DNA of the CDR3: TGTGCCAGCAGCTTAGACAGGGCGATTTCTGGGGCCAACGTCCTGACTTTC.

The CDR3 bases are TGCGCCAGCAGTGATGGTCGGGAGCAGTTCTTC. Protein: CASSDGREQFF. V usage is TRBV10-1 and J usage is TRBJ2-1; D is undetermined. Trimming cost V 3 bases and J 10 bases, with 7 bases left between them. Germline CDR1 is WNHNN and CDR2 is SYGVQD (reference sequence). CDR3 length: 11 amino acids.

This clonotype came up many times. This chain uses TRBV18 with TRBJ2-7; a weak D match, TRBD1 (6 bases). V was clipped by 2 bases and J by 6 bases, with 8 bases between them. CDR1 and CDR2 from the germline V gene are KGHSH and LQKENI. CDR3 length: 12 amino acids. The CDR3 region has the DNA TGTGCCAGCTCACCAGGCAGGGGCGAGCAGTACTTC. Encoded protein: CASSPGRGEQYF.

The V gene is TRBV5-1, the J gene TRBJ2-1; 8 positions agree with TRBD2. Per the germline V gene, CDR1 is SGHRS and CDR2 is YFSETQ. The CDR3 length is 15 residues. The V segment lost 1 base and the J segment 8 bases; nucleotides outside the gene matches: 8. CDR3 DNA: TGCGCCAGCAGCTTGTTCAGCGGGAGTCTCGATGAGCAGTTCTTC. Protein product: CASSLFSGSLDEQFF.

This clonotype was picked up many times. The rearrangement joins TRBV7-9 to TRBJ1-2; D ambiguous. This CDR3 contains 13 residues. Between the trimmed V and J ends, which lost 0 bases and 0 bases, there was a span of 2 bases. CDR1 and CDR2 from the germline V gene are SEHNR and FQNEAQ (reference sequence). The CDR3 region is CASSLAANYGYTF. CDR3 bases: TGTGCCAGCAGCTTAGCAGCTAACTATGGCTACACCTTC.

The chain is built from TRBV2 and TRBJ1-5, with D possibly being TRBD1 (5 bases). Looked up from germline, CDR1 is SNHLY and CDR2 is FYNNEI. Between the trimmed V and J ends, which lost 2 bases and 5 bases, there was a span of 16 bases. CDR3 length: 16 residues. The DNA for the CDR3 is TGTGCCAGCAGTGAAAGTAGGGGCGCCGCGGATCAGCCCCAGCATTTT. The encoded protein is CASSESRGAADQPQHF.

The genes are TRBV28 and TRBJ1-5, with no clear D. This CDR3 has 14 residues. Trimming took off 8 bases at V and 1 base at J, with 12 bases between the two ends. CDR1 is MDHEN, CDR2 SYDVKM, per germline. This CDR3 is CASCKGGSNQPQHF. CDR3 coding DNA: TGTGCCAGCTGTAAGGGCGGGAGCAATCAGCCCCAGCATTTT.